Each of the 14 T cell receptor beta chains below was sequenced from the same sample in a study of OX40 agonist ivuxolimab in advanced cancers. Generated by immunoSEQ multiplex PCR, the TCRdb table keeps only in-frame clones and is missing some. This sample has 77,000 or so clones, with around 82% found just once. Specimen: CD4+ or CD8+ T cells sorted from blood, collected in a trial of the OX40 agonist ivuxolimab. The receptors derive from an adult with an advanced solid tumor such as melanoma, head and neck, liver or kidney cancer.

This rearrangement joins TRBV6-6 to TRBJ1-1, with 7 bases matching TRBD1. The ends lost 6 bases at V and 3 bases at J; junction bases unmatched: 4. CDR3 length equals 13 residues. The germline CDR1 and CDR2 sequences are MNHNY and SVGAGI (reference sequence). CDR3 residues: CASSLDRYTEAFF. In DNA form, the CDR3 reads TGTGCCAGCAGCCTGGACAGGTACACTGAAGCTTTCTTT.

The genes are TRBV6-4 and TRBJ2-7; D remains ambiguous. The CDR3 runs 13 residues. The V and J ends lost 4 bases and 3 bases respectively, with 10 bases between them. Germline values: CDR1 MRHNA, CDR2 SNTAGT. The DNA for the CDR3 is TGTGCCAGCAGTGTCCAGGATCGCTACGAGCAGTACTTC. It codes for CASSVQDRYEQYF.

V is TRBV7-8 and J is TRBJ1-5; weak D call: TRBD1 (6 bases). V was clipped by 4 bases and J by 1 base, with 14 bases between them. Germline V gene sequence: CDR1 SGHVS, CDR2 FQNEAQ. The CDR3 is made up of 16 amino acids. CDR3 loop: CASSSQGWFSNQPQHF. The CDR3 nucleotides are TGTGCCAGCAGCTCCCAGGGGTGGTTCAGCAATCAGCCCCAGCATTTT. Full variable domain (missing parts from reference TRBV7-8 and TRBJ1-5): GAGVSQSPRYKVAKRGQDVALRCDPISGHVSLFWYQQALGQGPEFLTYFQNEAQLDKSGLPSDRFFAERPEGSVSTLKIQRTQQEDSAVYLCASSSQGWFSNQPQHFGDGTRLSIL.

The V call is TRBV25-1, the J call TRBJ1-4, with TRBD1 identical over 7 bases. Germline CDR1 MGHDK, CDR2 SYGVNS. CDR3 length: 14 amino acids. V shed 5 bases, J shed 5 bases, and the junction held 5 bases outside the gene matches. CDR3 in amino acids: CASSRTGSNEKLFF. Written as DNA, the CDR3 is TGTGCCAGCAGTAGGACAGGCTCCAATGAAAAACTGTTTTTT.

V and J are TRBV2 and TRBJ2-5, with D tentatively TRBD1 (6 bases). Trimming removed 0 bases from V and 4 bases from J, with 15 bases in between. The CDR3 totals 16 residues. The germline CDR1 and CDR2 sequences are SNHLY and FYNNEI. The chain's CDR3 is CASSEALGQGRETQYF. Written as DNA, the CDR3 is TGTGCCAGCAGTGAAGCGCTTGGGCAGGGGAGAGAGACCCAGTACTTC.

A few counts support this clone. The chain couples TRBV5-1 to TRBJ2-7; 7 bases align to TRBD1. The V and J ends lost 4 bases and 5 bases, in that order; junction bases with no gene match: 12. Per the germline V gene, CDR1 is SGHRS and CDR2 is YFSETQ. This CDR3 spans 15 amino acids. The CDR3 DNA reads as TGCGCCAGCAGCCTGACAGGGCTTGGGTACCACGAGCAGTACTTC. Translation: CASSLTGLGYHEQYF.

V and J are TRBV5-6 and TRBJ1-3; TRBD1 is a possible D gene (5 bases). The CDR3 totals 15 residues. Per germline, CDR1 SGHDT and CDR2 YYEEEE. Trimming took off 5 bases at V and 4 bases at J, with 16 bases between the two ends. In DNA, the CDR3 is TGTGCCAGCAGGGGGGGACCCGCGGAAGGAAACACCATATATTTT. Protein product: CASRGGPAEGNTIYF.

In the case of this clone: The sample carries other DNA sequences with the same CDR3. The chain is built from TRBV6-1 and TRBJ2-1, with D possibly TRBD2 on 5 matching bases. The V and J ends lost 6 bases and 0 bases respectively, with 6 bases between them. Germline assignment: CDR1 MNHNS and CDR2 SASEGT. The length of the CDR3 is 13 residues. The CDR3 bases are TGTGCCAGCAGAGGGAGCTCCTACAATGAGCAGTTCTTC. Its protein product is CASRGSSYNEQFF.

The rearrangement uses TRBV28 and TRBJ2-1, with 8 bases identical to TRBD2. The ends lost 5 bases at V and 6 bases at J; junction bases unmatched: 6. Per germline, CDR1 MDHEN and CDR2 SYDVKM. The CDR3 contains 14 residues. The CDR3 DNA sequence: TGTGCCAGCAGTGTCAGCGGGAGAGGCAATGAGCAGTTCTTC. It is translated as CASSVSGRGNEQFF.

This sequence joins TRBV19 and TRBJ2-4, with D perhaps matching TRBD1 (5 bases). This CDR3 has 15 amino acids. The V gene lost 4 bases and the J gene lost 2 bases, with 12 bases spanning the gap. Germline CDR1 LNHDA, CDR2 SQIVND (reference sequence). CDR3 loop: CASSTGAHTKNIQYF. DNA of the CDR3: TGTGCCAGTAGTACTGGGGCTCATACCAAAAACATTCAGTACTTC.

This clone has just one count. The V gene is TRBV10-3, the J gene TRBJ1-6; unclear D gene. V shed 2 bases and J shed 7 bases, with 15 bases lying between them. The CDR3 loop spans 16 amino acids. Germline loops: CDR1 ENHRY, CDR2 SYGVKD. The CDR3 region is CAISEVAGRSNSPLHF. In DNA form, the CDR3 reads TGTGCCATCAGTGAGGTAGCTGGCAGGTCGAATTCACCCCTCCACTTT.

The V call is TRBV5-8, the J call TRBJ1-4; D is unresolved. CDR3 length: 14 residues. Trimming left V 3 bases short and J 6 bases short, with 12 bases between. CDR1 and CDR2 (germline): SGHTS, YDEGEE. The CDR3 DNA reads TGTGCCAGCAGCTCGAAGGTCAGCTATGAAAAACTGTTTTTT. This sequence encodes CASSSKVSYEKLFF.

There are a few counts of this clone. The CDR3 spells CSVDRGQGVGYTF. CDR3 DNA: TGCAGCGTTGACAGGGGACAGGGGGTCGGCTACACCTTC. This chain links TRBV29-1 with TRBJ1-2; 11 bases match TRBD1. CDR3 length: 13 residues. Germline V CDR1 and CDR2: SQVTM, ANQGSEA. After removal of 3 bases from V and 8 bases from J, the junction contained 5 bases not matched to a gene.

This chain connects TRBV18 to TRBJ2-6, with D possibly TRBD2 on 6 matching bases. Germline V CDR1 and CDR2: KGHSH, LQKENI. V lost 2 bases to trimming and J lost 1 base, with 9 bases between them. The CDR3 contains 16 residues. CDR3 sequence: CASSPLGGSGANVLTF. In nucleotides, the CDR3 is TGTGCCAGCTCACCATTAGGAGGGTCTGGGGCCAACGTCCTGACTTTC.